This T cell receptor (beta chain) came from a study of CD8 T cells in Susac syndrome. CD8+ and CD4+ blood T cells underwent TCR beta sequencing. The multiple sclerosis control group was made up of treatment-naive patients with stable or active relapsing-remitting disease. V was clipped by 2 bases and J by 5 bases, with 19 bases between them. Germline loops: CDR1 SGHDT, CDR2 YYEEEE. This CDR3 is built from 17 residues. It was with random hexamers that about 0.45 to 1 ug RNA was reverse transcribed. Amplification of TCR beta CDR3 by immunoSEQ multiplex PCR spanned 54 Vbeta and 13 Jbeta. TCRdb ran MiXCR on the immunoSEQ multiplex PCR reads and lists one entry per CDR3 protein. The table shows about 290,000 distinct CDR3 sequences, with about nine tenths occurring only once.

The sample consisted of CD8+ T cells from PBMCs. This sequence was found in a human donor with multiple sclerosis. This sequence joins TRBV5-6 and TRBJ1-4; the D gene is possibly TRBD1 (5 bases). DNA of the CDR3: TGTGCCAGCAGCTTCTTCGACAGCGGATTTAAGAATGAAAAACTGTTTTTT. This translates into CASSFFDSGFKNEKLFF.